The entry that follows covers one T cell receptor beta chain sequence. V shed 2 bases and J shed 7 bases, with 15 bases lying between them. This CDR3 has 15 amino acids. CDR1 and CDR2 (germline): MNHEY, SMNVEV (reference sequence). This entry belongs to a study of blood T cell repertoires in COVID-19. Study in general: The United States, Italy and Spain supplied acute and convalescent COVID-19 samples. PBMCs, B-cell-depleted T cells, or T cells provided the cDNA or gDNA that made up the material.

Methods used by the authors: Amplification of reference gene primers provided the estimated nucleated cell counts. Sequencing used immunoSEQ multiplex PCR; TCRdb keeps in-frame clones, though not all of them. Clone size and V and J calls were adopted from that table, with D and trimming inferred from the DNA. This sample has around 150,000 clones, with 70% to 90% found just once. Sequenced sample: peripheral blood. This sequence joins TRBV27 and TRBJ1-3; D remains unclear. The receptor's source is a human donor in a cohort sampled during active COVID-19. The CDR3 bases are TGTGCCAGCAGTTTAAAGGGCACCGGCGGGAACACCATATATTTT. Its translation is CASSLKGTGGNTIYF.